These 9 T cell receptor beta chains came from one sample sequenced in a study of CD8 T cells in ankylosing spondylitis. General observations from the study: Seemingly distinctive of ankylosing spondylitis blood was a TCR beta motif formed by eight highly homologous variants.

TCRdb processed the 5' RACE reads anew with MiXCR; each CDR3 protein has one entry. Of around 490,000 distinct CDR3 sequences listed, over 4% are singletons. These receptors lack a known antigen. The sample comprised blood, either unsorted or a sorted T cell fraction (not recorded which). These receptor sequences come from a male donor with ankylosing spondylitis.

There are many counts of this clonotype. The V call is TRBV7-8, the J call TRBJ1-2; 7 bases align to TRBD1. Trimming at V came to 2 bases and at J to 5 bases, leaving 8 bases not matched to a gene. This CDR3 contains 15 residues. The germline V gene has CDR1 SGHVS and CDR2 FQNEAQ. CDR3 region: CASSLWPGTEYGYTF. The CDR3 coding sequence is TGTGCCAGCAGCTTATGGCCGGGGACAGAGTATGGCTACACCTTC.

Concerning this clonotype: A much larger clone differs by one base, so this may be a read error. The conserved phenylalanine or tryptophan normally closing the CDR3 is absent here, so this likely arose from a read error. This chain's CDR3 is CASNFGQPYEQYI. Here the CDR3 DNA reads TGTGCCAGCAACTTCGGACAGCCCTACGAGCAGTACATC. The V gene is TRBV6-6, the J gene TRBJ2-7; possibly TRBD1 for D (6 bases). This CDR3 contains 13 residues. Per the germline V gene, CDR1 is MNHNY and CDR2 is SVGAGI (reference sequence). V lost 7 bases to trimming and J lost 2 bases, with 12 bases between them.

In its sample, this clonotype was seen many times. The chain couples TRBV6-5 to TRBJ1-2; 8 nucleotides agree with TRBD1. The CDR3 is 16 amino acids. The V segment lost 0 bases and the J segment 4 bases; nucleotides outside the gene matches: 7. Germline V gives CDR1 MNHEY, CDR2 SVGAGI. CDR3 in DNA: TGTGCCAGCAGTTACTCGAACTTGGACAGGGCCTATGGCTACACCTTC. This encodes CASSYSNLDRAYGYTF.

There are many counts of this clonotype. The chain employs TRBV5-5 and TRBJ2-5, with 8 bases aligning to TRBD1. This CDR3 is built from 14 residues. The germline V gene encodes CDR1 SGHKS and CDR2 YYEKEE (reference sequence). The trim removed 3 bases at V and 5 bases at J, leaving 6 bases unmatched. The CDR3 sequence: CASSSTGVLETQYF. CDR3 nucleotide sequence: TGTGCCAGCAGCTCGACAGGGGTTCTGGAGACCCAGTACTTC. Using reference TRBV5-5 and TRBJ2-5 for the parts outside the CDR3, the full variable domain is DAGVTQSPTHLIKTRGQQVTLRCSPISGHKSVSWYQQVLGQGPQFIFQYYEKEERGRGNFPDRFSARQFPNYSSELNVNALLLGDSALYLCASSSTGVLETQYFGPGTRLLVL.

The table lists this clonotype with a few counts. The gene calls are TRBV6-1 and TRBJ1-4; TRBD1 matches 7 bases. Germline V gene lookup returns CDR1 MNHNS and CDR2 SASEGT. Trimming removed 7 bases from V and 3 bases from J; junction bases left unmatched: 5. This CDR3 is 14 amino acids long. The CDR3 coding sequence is TGTGCCAGCATGGACGGGACAGCTAATGAAAAACTGTTTTTT. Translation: CASMDGTANEKLFF.

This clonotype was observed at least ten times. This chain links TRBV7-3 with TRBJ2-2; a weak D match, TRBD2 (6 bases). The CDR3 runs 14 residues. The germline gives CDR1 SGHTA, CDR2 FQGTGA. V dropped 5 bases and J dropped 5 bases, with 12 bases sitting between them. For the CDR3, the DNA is TGTGCCAGCAGCCCCAACGGAGGGACCGGGGAGCTGTTTTTT. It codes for CASSPNGGTGELFF.

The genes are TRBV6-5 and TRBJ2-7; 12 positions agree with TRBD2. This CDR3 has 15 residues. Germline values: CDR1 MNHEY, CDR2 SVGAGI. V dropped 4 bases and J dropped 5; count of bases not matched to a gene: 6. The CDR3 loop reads CASSSTSGSLHEQYF. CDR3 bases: TGTGCCAGCAGTTCGACTAGCGGGAGCCTCCACGAGCAGTACTTC.

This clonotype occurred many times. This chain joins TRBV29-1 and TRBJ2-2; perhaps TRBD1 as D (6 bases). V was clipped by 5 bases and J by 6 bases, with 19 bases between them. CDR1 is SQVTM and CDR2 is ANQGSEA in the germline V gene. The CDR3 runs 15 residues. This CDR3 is CSVLPGTRGAGELFF. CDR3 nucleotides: TGCAGCGTTCTCCCGGGGACCAGGGGCGCCGGGGAGCTGTTTTTT.

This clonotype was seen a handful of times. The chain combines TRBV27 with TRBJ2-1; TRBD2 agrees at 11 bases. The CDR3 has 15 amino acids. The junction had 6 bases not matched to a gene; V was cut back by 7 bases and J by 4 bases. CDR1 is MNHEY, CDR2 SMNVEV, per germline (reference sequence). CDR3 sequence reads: CASTKRLAGYNEQFF. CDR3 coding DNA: TGTGCCAGCACCAAAAGACTAGCGGGATACAATGAGCAGTTCTTC.